This T cell receptor (beta chain) was sequenced in a study of Graves' ophthalmopathy and Graves' hyperthyroidism. Amplification targeted the TCR beta CDR3 regions, with RNA transcripts as the source material. First-round RT-PCR employed HTBI primers, with a second-round multiplex PCR after it. Each CDR3 protein is one row after TCRdb ran MiXCR on the multiplex PCR reads. The sample holds about 400,000 distinct CDR3 sequences, approximately 20% seen once. CDR3 size: 15 residues. Trimming pared 2 bases from V and 2 bases from J, leaving 16 bases between. The germline V gene has CDR1 GTSNPN and CDR2 SVGIG (reference sequence). This clonotype was counted many times.

The chain combines TRBV30 with TRBJ2-7; weak D call: TRBD2 (6 bases). The specimen was peripheral blood. This clonotype was sampled from a woman aged 18-30 years with Graves' ophthalmopathy. The CDR3 loop is CAWSRWWRGTYEQYF. CDR3 bases: TGTGCCTGGAGTAGATGGTGGAGGGGAACCTACGAGCAGTACTTC. Complete variable domain (other parts from reference TRBV30 and TRBJ2-7): SQTIHQWPATLVQPVGSPLSLECTVEGTSNPNLYWYRQAAGRGLQLLFYSVGIGQISSEVPQNLSASRPQDRQFILSSKKLLLSDSGFYLCAWSRWWRGTYEQYFGPGTRLTVT.